Below, 2 T cell receptor beta chains from the same sample are listed, as sequenced in a study of blood T cell repertoires in COVID-19. This table comes from immunoSEQ multiplex PCR, and its TCRdb copy is limited to in-frame clones, with some not included. The sample has roughly 270,000 clones; 85% are singletons. Sequenced: PBMCs or T cells enriched from blood (not recorded which). The receptors stem from a woman in her fifties or sixties who had recovered from COVID-19.

The chain combines TRBV4-2 with TRBJ1-2; D is uncertain. The CDR3 sequence is 15 residues long. Per germline, CDR1 LGHNA and CDR2 YNFKEQ. Trimming stripped 3 bases from V and 5 bases from J, with 16 bases between. The CDR3 loop is CASSHQREGGYGYTF. The CDR3, as DNA: TGTGCCAGCAGCCACCAGAGGGAGGGCGGGTATGGCTACACCTTC.

Comments on this clone: Other DNA sequences in the same sample also yield this CDR3. The J gene is TRBJ1-2, the V gene TRBV6-6; 8 bases fit TRBD1. The germline CDR1 and CDR2 sequences are MNHNY and SVGAGI (reference sequence). The CDR3 spans 13 residues. Trimming took 6 bases from V and 3 from J; bases not matched to a gene: 3. CDR3 DNA sequence: TGTGCCAGCAGCCCGACAGGGGACTATGGCTACACCTTC. Its protein product is CASSPTGDYGYTF.